These 8 T cell receptor beta chains originate from one sample sequenced in a study of shared clonotypes between healthy human individuals. Only in-frame clones appear in the TCRdb table, and some are missing; sequencing was by immunoSEQ multiplex PCR. The table includes approximately 92,000 clones, approximately 70% detected once. Material: memory CD8+ T cells sorted from blood. The subset was: CD45RO+ cells pooled with CCR7-negative TemRA cells. The receptors were sampled from a man aged 30-40 years in good health.

This rearrangement joins TRBV27 to TRBJ2-2; unclear D gene. The CDR3 is 16 amino acids. Trimming stripped 5 bases from V and 0 bases from J, with 13 bases between. CDR1 and CDR2 from the germline V gene are MNHEY and SMNVEV (reference sequence). The CDR3 is CASSLGRGTNTGELFF. CDR3 sequence (DNA): TGTGCCAGCAGTCTCGGGCGTGGTACGAACACCGGGGAGCTGTTTTTT.

This clone was seen only a few times. V usage is TRBV7-9 and J usage is TRBJ2-5; TRBD1 might be the D (6 bases). V was cut by 5 bases and J by 0 bases, with 13 bases left in between. The CDR3 loop spans 15 amino acids. Germline lookup yields CDR1 SEHNR and CDR2 FQNEAQ (reference sequence). The DNA of the CDR3 is TGTGCCAGCAGCCCTTTCACAGGGTACCAAGAGACCCAGTACTTC. Translating gives CASSPFTGYQETQYF.

This chain links TRBV27 with TRBJ2-7; 8 bases align to TRBD1. Trimming took 6 bases from V and 5 from J; bases not matched to a gene: 15. Per germline, CDR1 MNHEY and CDR2 SMNVEV (reference sequence). The CDR3 totals 16 residues. The CDR3 bases are TGTGCCAGCAGACCGGACCTACCGGGACAGGTTAACGAGCAGTACTTC. Its translation is CASRPDLPGQVNEQYF.

The chain is built from TRBV27 and TRBJ1-5, with no clear D. Germline-derived CDR1 and CDR2 are MNHEY and SMNVEV (reference sequence). The V end was cut by 4 bases, the J end by 9 bases, with 13 bases between. The length of the CDR3 is 13 residues. CDR3 coding DNA: TGTGCCAGCAGTTCAACCCTACCTCCGCCCCAGCATTTT. Encoded protein: CASSSTLPPPQHF.

This clone has just a few counts. V is TRBV9 and J is TRBJ1-1; TRBD1 is a possible D gene (5 bases). The CDR3 consists of 15 residues. Trimming left V 4 bases short and J 1 base short, with 14 bases between. Germline V CDR1 and CDR2: SGDLS, YYNGEE. CDR3 sequence (DNA): TGTGCCAGCAGCTTCCGGGGGTTACCGAACACTGAAGCTTTCTTT. It codes for CASSFRGLPNTEAFF.

The V and J genes are TRBV27 and TRBJ2-7; 10 bases match TRBD1. V trimming: 4 bases; J trimming: 5 bases; junction bases outside the gene matches: 5. This CDR3 contains 14 residues. Germline lookup yields CDR1 MNHEY and CDR2 SMNVEV (reference sequence). The CDR3, as DNA: TGTGCCAGCAGTTCCCCGGGACAGGGGAACGAGCAGTACTTC. It codes for CASSSPGQGNEQYF.

This chain connects TRBV11-2 to TRBJ2-5; D is possibly TRBD1 (5 bases). The CDR3 loop spans 14 amino acids. In germline, CDR1 is SGHAT, CDR2 FQNNGV. Trimming left V 4 bases short and J 5 bases short, with 14 bases between. The CDR3, as DNA: TGTGCCAGCAGCTCCCCAGGGCTCGTGGAGACCCAGTACTTC. It translates to CASSSPGLVETQYF.

The genes are TRBV28 and TRBJ1-5; 12 nucleotides align to TRBD1. V lost 9 bases to trimming and J lost 6 bases; unmatched junction nucleotides: 6. The CDR3 extends over 14 amino acids. The germline CDR1 and CDR2 sequences are MDHEN and SYDVKM. The CDR3 is CASGGTGGLQPQHF. The DNA of the CDR3 is TGTGCCAGTGGGGGGACAGGGGGCCTTCAGCCCCAGCATTTT.